This T cell receptor beta chain stems from a study of blood T cell repertoires in COVID-19. Study-level background: From the United States, Italy and Spain came samples of acute and convalescent COVID-19. In each case, the material was cDNA or gDNA derived from T cells, B-cell-depleted T cells, or PBMCs.

In the authors' methods: Nucleated cell number was recorded as an estimate derived from reference gene primer amplification. Only in-frame clones appear in the TCRdb table, and some are missing; sequencing was by immunoSEQ multiplex PCR. Clone size and the V and J calls come from that table; the DNA yielded D and trimming. The sample holds around 700,000 clones, 70% to 90% seen once. The germline gives CDR1 SGHAT, CDR2 FQNNGV. This CDR3 has 14 residues. V was clipped by 5 bases and J by 1 base, with 12 bases between them. The specimen sequenced was peripheral blood. The TCR originated in a woman aged 18-29 years with acute or convalescent COVID-19. This sequence joins TRBV11-2 and TRBJ2-7; TRBD1 might be the D (6 bases). CDR3 amino acids: CASSVTGQSYEQYF. CDR3 nucleotide sequence: TGTGCCAGCAGCGTAACGGGACAATCCTACGAGCAGTACTTC.